Following are 10 T cell receptor beta chains from one sample sequenced in a study of response to subunit inactivated influenza vaccine. TCRdb recomputed calls from the RT-PCR reads with MiXCR, one row per CDR3 protein. The sample carries 860,000 or so distinct CDR3 sequences, 21% recorded once. The sample was PBMCs from blood, taken 5 days after vaccination. The receptor source for this set is a man aged 50-60 years who received an inactivated influenza vaccine.

The table lists this clonotype with many counts. The V and J genes are TRBV5-1 and TRBJ2-5, with 10 bases fitting TRBD1. Germline lookup yields CDR1 SGHRS and CDR2 YFSETQ. The CDR3 has 14 residues. With 3 bases clipped from V and 5 bases from J, the junction kept 4 bases outside the gene matches. The CDR3 DNA reads as TGCGCCAGCAGCTGGAAGGGACAGGGGGAGACCCAGTACTTC. It specifies CASSWKGQGETQYF.

This clonotype has more than one count but fewer than ten. Here the CDR3 reads CASSLAPGGGTYNEQFF. DNA for the CDR3: TGTGCCAGCAGTTTAGCGCCCGGTGGAGGGACCTACAATGAGCAGTTCTTC. V gene TRBV12-3 or TRBV12-4 combines with J gene TRBJ2-1; tentatively, D is TRBD2 (6 bases). Trimming shortened V by 0 bases and J by 2 bases, and 14 bases separated the two germline ends. The CDR3 length is 17 residues.

This clonotype was recorded at least ten times. This rearrangement joins TRBV20-1 to TRBJ2-1, with 11 bases fitting TRBD2. The CDR3 is made up of 18 amino acids. Germline V gene sequence: CDR1 DFQATT, CDR2 SNEGSKA (reference sequence). V was pared by 0 bases and J by 7 bases, with 14 bases of the junction left unmatched. The CDR3 protein is CSARDGVAGGLLRNEQFF. The DNA for the CDR3 is TGCAGTGCTAGAGATGGGGTAGCGGGAGGGCTTCTGAGGAATGAGCAGTTCTTC.

This clonotype has ten or more counts. This chain uses TRBV5-1 with TRBJ2-7; no clear D gene. Trimming stripped 4 bases from V and 0 bases from J, with 5 bases between. The CDR3 runs 12 residues. CDR1 is SGHRS and CDR2 is YFSETQ in the germline V gene. The CDR3 region has the DNA TGCGCCAGCAGCGGGGACTCCTACGAGCAGTACTTC. Its translation is CASSGDSYEQYF.

This clonotype was observed a single time. The chain links TRBV3-1 to TRBJ1-4; TRBD1 is a possible D gene (6 bases). Germline V gene lookup returns CDR1 LGHDT and CDR2 YNNKEL (reference sequence). This CDR3 contains 14 residues. Trimming shortened V by 5 bases and J by 10 bases, and 17 bases separated the two germline ends. The CDR3 spells CASSETPGGGKLFF. CDR3 bases: TGTGCCAGCAGCGAAACGCCTGGGGGCGGAAAACTGTTTTTT.

This clonotype has only a few counts. The chain recombines TRBV7-2 with TRBJ2-3; D gene ambiguous. Germline V gene data show CDR1 as SGHTA and CDR2 as FQGNSA. V lost 1 base and J lost 0, with 14 bases in between. The CDR3 has 17 amino acids. Here the CDR3 reads CASSLVQWNTSTDTQYF. The CDR3 DNA sequence: TGTGCCAGCAGCTTAGTCCAGTGGAATACTAGCACAGATACGCAGTATTTT.

The rearrangement joins TRBV5-1 to TRBJ2-3; D is unresolved. The CDR3 contains 16 residues. The germline V and J ends were trimmed by 3 bases and 0 bases, with 14 bases remaining between them. Germline CDR1 is SGHRS and CDR2 is YFSETQ. The CDR3 bases are TGCGCCAGCAGCTCCCTAGAGGTTTGGAGCACAGATACGCAGTATTTT. Protein: CASSSLEVWSTDTQYF.

The chain joins TRBV7-8 to TRBJ2-7, with 8 bases identical to TRBD2. V lost 5 bases, J lost 9 bases, and 15 bases stayed unmatched. CDR3 length: 15 amino acids. From germline, CDR1 is SGHVS and CDR2 FQNEAQ. This CDR3 is CASSPPGGRSPVQYF. Here the CDR3 DNA reads TGTGCCAGCAGCCCCCCGGGCGGGAGGTCCCCAGTGCAGTACTTC.

This chain connects TRBV6-2 or TRBV6-3 to TRBJ1-1, with D hard to call. The ends were cut back, 2 bases at V and 5 bases at J, with 15 bases in the middle. The CDR3 runs to 15 residues. CDR1 and CDR2 (germline): MNHEY, SVGEGT. The CDR3: CASSYGNKIGTEAFF. CDR3 bases: TGTGCCAGCAGTTACGGCAATAAGATCGGGACTGAAGCTTTCTTT.

This chain uses TRBV20-1 with TRBJ1-2; perhaps TRBD1 as D (5 bases). V was trimmed by 5 bases and J by 4 bases, leaving 20 bases between them. Looked up from germline, CDR1 is DFQATT and CDR2 is SNEGSKA (reference sequence). The CDR3 sequence is 15 residues long. This CDR3 reads CSAAITEGVLYGYTF. The CDR3 DNA reads TGCAGTGCTGCCATCACAGAAGGGGTGCTCTATGGCTACACCTTC.